Following are 24 T cell receptor beta chains from one sample sequenced in a study of blood T cell repertoires in COVID-19. The repertoire was sequenced with immunoSEQ multiplex PCR; TCRdb's copy has only in-frame clones and lacks some. The sample lists 90,000 to 100,000 clones, roughly nine tenths seen once, with less than 3.5% in the top ten. The source material was peripheral blood. The receptor source for this set is a man between 45 and 60 years old with COVID-19, enrolled during active disease.

As for this clone: Other DNA sequences within the sample encode an identical CDR3. Written as DNA, the CDR3 is TGCAGCGTAACACAGGGATTCGGGGAGCTGTTTTTT. It yields the protein CSVTQGFGELFF. This sequence joins TRBV29-1 and TRBJ2-2; a weak D match, TRBD1 (6 bases). V was shortened by 6 bases and J by 7 bases, with 12 bases between the two germline ends. This CDR3 is built from 12 residues. Germline lookup yields CDR1 SQVTM and CDR2 ANQGSEA.

This chain connects TRBV7-2 to TRBJ1-2; 9 positions agree with TRBD1. This CDR3 comprises 14 residues. Germline V gene sequence: CDR1 SGHTA, CDR2 FQGNSA. Unmatched junction bases numbered 6, after V lost 6 bases and J lost 4 bases. The CDR3 reads CASRQTGGFYGYTF. Written as DNA, the CDR3 is TGTGCCAGCAGACAGACAGGGGGTTTCTATGGCTACACCTTC. The full variable domain, in which reference TRBV7-2 and TRBJ1-2 provide the parts outside the CDR3, is GAGVSQSPSNKVTEKGKDVELRCDPISGHTALYWYRQSLGQGLEFLIYFQGNSAPDKSGLPSDRFSAERTGGSVSTLTIQRTQQEDSAVYLCASRQTGGFYGYTFGSGTRLTVV.

The chain recombines TRBV7-6 with TRBJ2-1, with TRBD1 matching 11 bases. CDR3 length equals 16 residues. Germline CDR1 SGHVS, CDR2 FNYEAQ. V shed 0 bases, J shed 2 bases, and the junction held 0 bases outside the gene matches. This CDR3 is CASSLAGQGAYNEQFF. The CDR3 nucleotides read TGTGCCAGCAGCTTAGCGGGACAGGGGGCCTACAATGAGCAGTTCTTC.

CDR3 nucleotides: TGTGCCAGCAGTCCCCTAGCGGGGGGGCATGATACGCAGTATTTT. Amino acid sequence: CASSPLAGGHDTQYF. The chain joins TRBV7-3 to TRBJ2-3; 12 nucleotides line up with TRBD2. V dropped 6 bases and J dropped 6; count of bases not matched to a gene: 7. This CDR3 has 15 amino acids. In germline, CDR1 is SGHTA, CDR2 FQGTGA.

The chain combines TRBV6-1 with TRBJ2-3, with 11 bases lining up with TRBD2. The V segment lost 4 bases and the J segment 8 bases; nucleotides outside the gene matches: 11. Germline CDR1 MNHNS, CDR2 SASEGT. This CDR3 has 16 amino acids. The CDR3 protein is CASSAALAGGAGTQYF. The CDR3 nucleotides are TGTGCCAGCAGTGCCGCCTTAGCGGGGGGGGCGGGTACGCAGTATTTT.

The chain combines TRBV27 with TRBJ1-2, with TRBD1 matching 8 bases. The CDR3 length is 14 residues. J was trimmed by 6 bases and V by 7 bases; bases with no gene match: 10. From germline, CDR1 is MNHEY and CDR2 SMNVEV (reference sequence). The CDR3 nucleotides read TGTGCCAGCATGGGGAGGACAGGGCGTAATGGCTACACCTTC. Protein sequence: CASMGRTGRNGYTF.

The chain carries TRBV19 and TRBJ2-5; 8 bases line up with TRBD2. CDR3 length: 13 amino acids. Germline loops: CDR1 LNHDA, CDR2 SQIVND (reference sequence). V trimming: 5 bases; J trimming: 4 bases; junction bases outside the gene matches: 3. The CDR3 region has the DNA TGTGCCAGTAGTTCTGGACTAGCAGAGACCCAGTACTTC. It yields the protein CASSSGLAETQYF.

This chain joins TRBV4-1 and TRBJ1-5; 7 nucleotides align to TRBD1. This CDR3 contains 14 residues. J was trimmed by 3 bases and V by 4 bases; bases with no gene match: 3. Germline CDR1 reads MGHRA; CDR2 reads YSYEKL. The CDR3 sequence: CASSRDRVNQPQHF. CDR3 nucleotides: TGCGCCAGCAGCCGCGACAGGGTCAATCAGCCCCAGCATTTT.

This rearrangement joins TRBV7-3 to TRBJ2-2, with D perhaps TRBD1 (5 bases). The length of the CDR3 is 15 residues. Germline-derived CDR1 and CDR2 are SGHTA and FQGTGA. The germline V and J ends were trimmed by 4 bases and 2 bases, with 11 bases remaining between them. CDR3: CASSSVTDNTGELFF. The CDR3 region has the DNA TGTGCCAGCAGCTCAGTGACAGATAACACCGGGGAGCTGTTTTTT. The whole variable domain, filled in from reference TRBV7-3 and TRBJ2-2, reads GAGVSQTPSNKVTEKGKYVELRCDPISGHTALYWYRQSLGQGPEFLIYFQGTGAADDSGLPNDRFFAVRPEGSVSTLKIQRTERGDSAVYLCASSSVTDNTGELFFGEGSRLTVL.

J is TRBJ1-3 and V is TRBV11-2; TRBD1 matches 7 bases. The V gene end was trimmed by 5 bases and the J gene end by 0 bases; junction bases not matched to a gene: 13. The germline V gene has CDR1 SGHAT and CDR2 FQNNGV. CDR3 size: 18 residues. The CDR3 here is CASSPWATGTSSGNTIYF. The CDR3 DNA reads TGTGCCAGCAGCCCTTGGGCGACAGGGACGAGCTCTGGAAACACCATATATTTT. The complete variable domain, with remaining parts taken from reference TRBV11-2 and TRBJ1-3, reads EAGVAQSPRYKIIEKRQSVAFWCNPISGHATLYWYQQILGQGPKLLIQFQNNGVVDDSQLPKDRFSAERLKGVDSTLKIQPAKLEDSAVYLCASSPWATGTSSGNTIYFGEGSWLTVV.

The V call is TRBV6-5, the J call TRBJ2-7; 10 bases align to TRBD1. The CDR3 is made up of 16 amino acids. Germline values: CDR1 MNHEY, CDR2 SVGAGI. V gave up 2 bases and J gave up 3 bases; unmatched junction bases: 7. The CDR3 nucleotides read TGTGCCAGCAGTTACGAAGCCGGGACAGGGGTCTACGAGCAGTACTTC. Amino acids: CASSYEAGTGVYEQYF.

The rearrangement links TRBV15 to TRBJ1-2; D ambiguous. The CDR3 loop spans 12 amino acids. Looked up from germline, CDR1 is LNHNV and CDR2 is YYDKDF (reference sequence). Trimming took 0 bases from V and 4 from J, leaving 3 bases between them. CDR3: CATSRDSYGYTF. The CDR3 region has the DNA TGTGCCACCAGCAGAGATAGCTATGGCTACACCTTC.

The chain links TRBV6-5 to TRBJ1-1; 11 bases match TRBD1. In germline, CDR1 is MNHEY, CDR2 SVGAGI. J was trimmed by 2 bases and V by 5 bases; bases with no gene match: 1. The CDR3 extends over 14 amino acids. For the CDR3, the DNA is TGTGCCAGCAGTCGGACAGGGGGCAACACTGAAGCTTTCTTT. It codes for CASSRTGGNTEAFF.

The genes are TRBV30 and TRBJ1-1; D call uncertain. Germline CDR1 is GTSNPN and CDR2 is SVGIG (reference sequence). CDR3 size: 11 residues. V gave up 5 bases and J gave up 0 bases, with 4 bases separating them. The DNA of the CDR3 is TGTGCCTGGGCAATGAACACTGAAGCTTTCTTT. Residues: CAWAMNTEAFF. The variable domain in full, with the rest retrieved from reference TRBV30 and TRBJ1-1, is SQTIHQWPATLVQPVGSPLSLECTVEGTSNPNLYWYRQAAGRGLQLLFYSVGIGQISSEVPQNLSASRPQDRQFILSSKKLLLSDSGFYLCAWAMNTEAFFGQGTRLTVV.

This clone was detected once. The sample contains more than one DNA sequence encoding this CDR3. This chain connects TRBV27 to TRBJ1-6; possible D gene TRBD1, 5 bases. With 5 bases removed from V and 7 bases from J, the gap between germline ends came to 15 bases. Germline values: CDR1 MNHEY, CDR2 SMNVEV (reference sequence). The CDR3 is made up of 15 amino acids. CDR3 amino acids: CASSLRGAGNSPLHF. CDR3 DNA: TGTGCCAGCAGTCTCAGAGGGGCGGGAAATTCACCCCTCCACTTT.

This clone was counted once. The rearrangement joins TRBV15 to TRBJ2-2, with D possibly TRBD2 on 6 matching bases. The CDR3 totals 16 residues. Between the trimmed V and J ends, which lost 3 bases and 1 base, there was a span of 12 bases. In germline, CDR1 is LNHNV, CDR2 YYDKDF (reference sequence). CDR3 nucleotide sequence: TGTGCCACCAGCAGTTTATCGGGAGAGAACACCGGGGAGCTGTTTTTT. It codes for CATSSLSGENTGELFF.

This clone was recorded once. V gene TRBV6-5 combines with J gene TRBJ1-6; the D is unclear. CDR3 size: 16 residues. V gave up 0 bases and J gave up 3 bases, with 9 bases separating them. Germline CDR1 MNHEY, CDR2 SVGAGI. CDR3 nucleotides: TGTGCCAGCAGTTACTCGGGGAGGGTCTATAATTCACCCCTCCACTTT. This translates into CASSYSGRVYNSPLHF.

The chain recombines TRBV9 with TRBJ2-5; TRBD2 matches at 13 bases. Germline CDR1 reads SGDLS; CDR2 reads YYNGEE. The CDR3 length is 15 residues. V shed 5 bases and J 5 bases; nucleotides not matched to a gene: 6. The CDR3, as DNA: TGTGCCAGCAGTCCAGGGACTAGCGGGGCCGAGACCCAGTACTTC. Its translation is CASSPGTSGAETQYF.

This clone was seen a few times. This chain links TRBV4-2 with TRBJ2-7; D unresolved. Trimming shortened V by 0 bases and J by 6 bases, and 18 bases separated the two germline ends. From germline, CDR1 is LGHNA and CDR2 YNFKEQ. The CDR3 is made up of 16 amino acids. The CDR3 DNA sequence: TGTGCCAGCAGCCAAGATCATGGATCCCTACCGGGCGAGCAGTACTTC. Translation gives CASSQDHGSLPGEQYF.

Written as DNA, the CDR3 is TGTGCCAGCAGCAAGACAGAGGACAACTATGGCTACACCTTC. It encodes CASSKTEDNYGYTF. The chain carries TRBV9 and TRBJ1-2; a possible D gene is TRBD1 (5 bases). Trimming removed 4 bases from V and 2 bases from J, with 12 bases in between. CDR3 length: 14 residues. Germline CDR1 and CDR2: SGDLS and YYNGEE.

The V and J genes are TRBV6-5 and TRBJ1-2; D is ambiguous. Deletions cut 4 bases from V and 5 bases from J, with 20 bases between. This CDR3 spans 16 amino acids. Germline CDR1 is MNHEY and CDR2 is SVGAGI. CDR3 sequence: CASSFGVFGDTYGYTF. The CDR3 DNA reads TGTGCCAGCAGTTTCGGGGTATTTGGGGATACTTATGGCTACACCTTC.

This sequence joins TRBV30 and TRBJ1-6; the D gene is possibly TRBD1 (6 bases). The CDR3 loop spans 16 amino acids. The germline gives CDR1 GTSNPN, CDR2 SVGIG (reference sequence). Trimming stripped 2 bases from V and 7 bases from J, with 18 bases between. The CDR3, as DNA: TGTGCCTGGAGTCCCAGACAGGTTTCTGTCAATTCACCCCTCCACTTT. Translated: CAWSPRQVSVNSPLHF.

The chain joins TRBV4-3 to TRBJ2-1; D perhaps matches TRBD2 (6 bases). CDR1 and CDR2 (germline): LGHNA, YSLEER. The CDR3 has 16 residues. V was shortened by 3 bases and J by 2 bases, with 14 bases between the two germline ends. The CDR3 DNA reads TGCGCCAGCAGCCAGGATCGTAGCGGAACCTACAATGAGCAGTTCTTC. Translation: CASSQDRSGTYNEQFF.

The rearrangement joins TRBV10-3 to TRBJ1-4, with 8 positions matching TRBD1. The ends lost 10 bases at V and 5 bases at J; junction bases unmatched: 6. Germline V lookup: CDR1 ENHRY, CDR2 SYGVKD. The CDR3 is made up of 13 amino acids. The CDR3 region is CATYDRGNEKLFF. The CDR3 nucleotides are TGTGCCACTTACGACAGGGGAAATGAAAAACTGTTTTTT.